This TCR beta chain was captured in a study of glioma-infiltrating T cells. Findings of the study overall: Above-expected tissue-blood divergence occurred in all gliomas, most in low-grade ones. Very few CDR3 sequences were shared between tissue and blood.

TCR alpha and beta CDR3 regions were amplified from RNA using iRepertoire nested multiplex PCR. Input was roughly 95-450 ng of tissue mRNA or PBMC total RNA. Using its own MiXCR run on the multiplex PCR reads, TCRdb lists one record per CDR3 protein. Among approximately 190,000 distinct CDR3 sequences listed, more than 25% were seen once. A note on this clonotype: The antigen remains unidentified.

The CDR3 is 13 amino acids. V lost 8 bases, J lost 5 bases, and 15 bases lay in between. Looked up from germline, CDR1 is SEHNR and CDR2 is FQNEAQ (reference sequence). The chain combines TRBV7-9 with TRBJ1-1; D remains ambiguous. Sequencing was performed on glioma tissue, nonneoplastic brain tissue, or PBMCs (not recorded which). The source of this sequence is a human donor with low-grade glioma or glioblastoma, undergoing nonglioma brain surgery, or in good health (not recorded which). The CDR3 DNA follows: TGTGCCAGCGGCTCCCCGTATGGGACTGAAGCTTTCTTT. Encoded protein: CASGSPYGTEAFF.